This T cell receptor beta chain was identified during a study of spatial heterogeneity in lung cancer. Only a few counts were recorded for this clonotype. Noted time point: sample taken at primary tumor resection. Unsorted samples of tumor, nontumor lung or frozen PBMC had their whole RNA sequenced. Germline V gene sequence: CDR1 SGHNT, CDR2 YYREEE (reference sequence). The CDR3 sequence is 13 residues long. The germline V and J ends were trimmed by 4 bases and 3 bases, with 9 bases remaining between them. Every molecule of TCR cDNA had its own unique molecular identifier. TCRdb re-called the 5' RACE reads with MiXCR, one entry per CDR3 protein. There are tens of thousands of distinct CDR3 sequences in the sample; over 9.5% occur only once, and over 40% lies in the top ten.

The sequencing here drew on PBMCs, taken at surgery. The sequence was collected from a male donor with early-stage non-small cell lung cancer. The chain has TRBV5-4 and TRBJ2-3, with a tentative D call TRBD1 (6 bases). The CDR3 protein is CASSTTGTDTQYF. CDR3 sequence (DNA): TGTGCCAGCAGCACAACAGGGACAGATACGCAGTATTTT.